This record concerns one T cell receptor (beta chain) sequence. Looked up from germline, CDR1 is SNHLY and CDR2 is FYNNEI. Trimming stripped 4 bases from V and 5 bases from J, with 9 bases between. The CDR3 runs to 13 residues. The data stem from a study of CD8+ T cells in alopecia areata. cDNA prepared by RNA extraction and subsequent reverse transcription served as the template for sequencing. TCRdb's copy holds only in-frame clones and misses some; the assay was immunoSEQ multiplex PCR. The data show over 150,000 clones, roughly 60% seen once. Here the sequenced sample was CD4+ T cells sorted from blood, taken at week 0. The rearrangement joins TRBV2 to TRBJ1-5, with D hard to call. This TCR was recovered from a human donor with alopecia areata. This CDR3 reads CASSATDHQPQHF. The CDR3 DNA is TGTGCCAGCAGTGCCACGGATCATCAGCCCCAGCATTTT. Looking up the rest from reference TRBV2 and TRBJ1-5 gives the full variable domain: EPEVTQTPSHQVTQMGQEVILRCVPISNHLYFYWYRQILGQKVEFLVSFYNNEISEKSEIFDDQFSVERPDGSNFTLKIRSTKLEDSAMYFCASSATDHQPQHFGDGTRLSIL.